These 10 T cell receptor beta chains were sequenced from one sample in a study of post-analysis software for immune sequencing data (dated by TCRdb to between 2015 and 2017). The study at large found these results: Significantly higher frequencies in patients than in controls were found for five or six TRBV segments, including TRBV5-6, TRBV5-1 and TRBV20-1.

Antigens for these TCRs are unknown. Receptor libraries were prepared by PCR. TCRdb names Illumina HiSeq 2500 as the instrument used. To reduce PCR and sequencing biases, unique molecular identifiers were built into the TCR beta cDNA libraries. TCRdb redid the processing of the public reads, applying fastp at Q25 and MiXCR, and retained in-frame beta chains. Each CDR3 protein appears once, grouped with its most common genes and DNA. The sample table contains roughly 870,000 distinct CDR3 sequences; only one count was recorded for roughly 50% of them. The ten largest make up under 6% of the sample. The specimen was blood. The origin of the receptors is a girl aged 5 to 17 with multiple sclerosis.

V is TRBV5-5 and J is TRBJ1-2, with D hard to call. Trimming took 0 bases from V and 5 from J, leaving 17 bases between them. CDR1 is SGHKS, CDR2 YYEKEE, per germline (reference sequence). The CDR3 is 16 residues long. This CDR3 reads CASSLGGWPLVYGYTF. CDR3 DNA: TGTGCCAGCAGCTTGGGGGGATGGCCACTCGTTTATGGCTACACCTTC.

In DNA, the CDR3 is TGTGCCACCAGTGCCAACGAGAAGGGACTATCTCTTTATGGCTACACCTTC. It is translated as CATSANEKGLSLYGYTF. The chain uses TRBV24-1 and TRBJ1-2; perhaps TRBD1 as D (5 bases). Looked up from germline, CDR1 is KGHDR and CDR2 is SFDVKD. This CDR3 spans 17 amino acids. The V end lost 5 bases, the J end lost 5 bases, and 23 bases lay between the germline ends.

CDR3 nucleotides: TGTGCCAGCAGTAGTCCCGGGACAGGGGTTGGGGAAAAACTGTTTTTT. It encodes CASSSPGTGVGEKLFF. The genes are TRBV21-1 and TRBJ1-4; the D segment call TRBD1 is taken from the table without a DNA check. TRBV21-1 is a pseudogene segment. There are 16 residues in the CDR3.

The chain uses TRBV20-1 and TRBJ2-1, with a weak D call TRBD2 (5 bases). CDR3 size: 13 residues. Germline CDR1 and CDR2: DFQATT and SNEGSKA (reference sequence). V was clipped by 5 bases and J by 4 bases, with 12 bases between them. CDR3 coding DNA: TGCAGTGCTGTACTAGGTCCATACAATGAGCAGTTCTTC. Translating gives CSAVLGPYNEQFF.

The genes are TRBV28 and TRBJ1-2; weak D call: TRBD1 (5 bases). The germline V gene encodes CDR1 MDHEN and CDR2 SYDVKM. This CDR3 spans 12 amino acids. V was pared by 7 bases and J by 4 bases, with 10 bases between. CDR3 residues: CASMNRGYGYTF. CDR3 DNA sequence: TGTGCCAGCATGAATAGGGGCTATGGCTACACCTTC.

CDR3 in amino acids: CASSFMAAGSNEQFF. The CDR3 region has the DNA TGTGCCAGCAGCTTTATGGCGGCGGGTTCCAATGAGCAGTTCTTC. The rearrangement links TRBV7-8 to TRBJ2-1, with a possible D match to TRBD2 (5 bases). From germline, CDR1 is SGHVS and CDR2 FQNEAQ. Trimming took 3 bases from V and 6 from J, leaving 15 bases between them. The CDR3 length is 15 residues.

The chain combines TRBV21-1 with TRBJ1-4. TRBV21-1 is marked as a pseudogene. The CDR3 is made up of 15 amino acids. Here the CDR3 DNA reads TGTGCCAACTATTCGGGGGGGCTTGCCCTGGAAAAACTGTTTTTT. It specifies CANYSGGLALEKLFF.

This clonotype has more than one count but fewer than ten. The rearrangement uses TRBV29-1 and TRBJ2-7, with 9 bases aligning to TRBD1. Germline V gives CDR1 SQVTM, CDR2 ANQGSEA. CDR3 length equals 13 residues. V gave up 6 bases and J gave up 7 bases; unmatched junction bases: 10. The CDR3 loop is CSVLRDRAGEQYF. The CDR3 DNA is TGCAGCGTCCTCCGGGACAGGGCGGGGGAGCAGTACTTC.

This chain joins TRBV10-3 and TRBJ2-5; a possible D gene is TRBD2 (6 bases). CDR1 is ENHRY, CDR2 SYGVKD, per germline. CDR3 size: 15 residues. V lost 3 bases and J lost 4, with 15 bases in between. The CDR3 spells CAISDVTAGRETQYF. The CDR3 coding sequence is TGTGCCATCAGTGATGTAACAGCCGGGAGAGAGACCCAGTACTTC.

This chain joins TRBV20-1 and TRBJ1-6, with D possibly TRBD1 on 5 matching bases. Between the trimmed V and J ends, which lost 6 bases and 1 base, there was a span of 13 bases. Germline CDR1 reads DFQATT; CDR2 reads SNEGSKA (reference sequence). There are 15 residues in the CDR3. This CDR3 is CSARKGNSYNSPLHF. The CDR3 coding sequence is TGCAGTGCCAGGAAGGGGAATTCCTATAATTCACCCCTCCACTTT.